Sequencing of this T cell receptor beta chain was carried out in a study of CD8+CD57+ T cells in acquired aplastic anemia. Concerning this clonotype itself: Antigen specificity is unknown.

The study, taken as a whole, reports: Shared by patients and controls, 25 to 30 CD8+ CDR3s were abundant in patients. CD8+ Simpson's diversity showed no significant patient-control difference.

TCR beta VDJ and CDR3 were profiled, and genomic DNA was the template. Using its own MiXCR run on the reads, TCRdb lists one record per CDR3 protein. The data contain fewer than 200,000 distinct CDR3 sequences, 45% to 60% of them singletons. Per the germline V gene, CDR1 is WNHNN and CDR2 is SYGVQD (reference sequence). This CDR3 contains 14 residues. Trimming stripped 6 bases from V and 3 bases from J, with 15 bases between. Only patients with CD8+CD57+ cell expansion on flow cytometry were chosen for sequencing. No therapy had been given to the patients at the time of blood sampling. This TCR was recovered from a human donor with aplastic anemia. The specimen was sorted CD4+, CD8+, or CD8+CD57+ T cells (not recorded which) from PBMCs. V gene TRBV10-1 combines with J gene TRBJ2-7; D is unresolved. The CDR3 sequence: CASSPRGVGYEQYF. CDR3 coding DNA: TGCGCCAGCAGCCCCCGTGGCGTTGGCTACGAGCAGTACTTC.